A single sample is the source of the 15 T cell receptor beta chains below, sequenced in a study of blood T cells in healthy people across ages. Alongside a J-beta primer mix, a sample-barcoded 5' primer served in a second PCR lasting roughly 7 to 11 cycles. From the 5' RACE reads, TCRdb called clonotypes with MiXCR, one entry per CDR3 protein. The data show roughly 930,000 distinct CDR3 sequences, under 50% seen once. The sample was blood. Receptors were obtained from a man aged 25-45 years in good health.

In its sample, this clonotype was seen a few times. The chain uses TRBV18 and TRBJ2-5, with D possibly being TRBD1 (5 bases). Germline V gene sequence: CDR1 KGHSH, CDR2 LQKENI. The CDR3 is 14 amino acids. The germline V and J ends were trimmed by 6 bases and 5 bases, with 16 bases remaining between them. The CDR3 nucleotides read TGTGCCAGCTCCGGAAGGACATCCCTCGAGACCCAGTACTTC. Protein sequence: CASSGRTSLETQYF.

This clonotype was seen only a few times. V gene TRBV20-1 combines with J gene TRBJ1-6; D is ambiguous. The CDR3 spans 16 residues. Looked up from germline, CDR1 is DFQATT and CDR2 is SNEGSKA (reference sequence). Trimming shortened V by 3 bases and J by 0 bases, and 12 bases separated the two germline ends. CDR3 amino acids: CSARDRLSSYNSPLHF. CDR3 DNA sequence: TGCAGTGCTAGGGACCGCTTGAGCTCCTATAATTCACCCCTCCACTTT.

V is TRBV6-5 and J is TRBJ1-5, with D maybe TRBD1 (6 bases). Germline CDR1 is MNHEY and CDR2 is SVGAGI. The CDR3 consists of 14 residues. V lost 4 bases and J lost 2, with 9 bases in between. The CDR3 reads CASSSSGGNQPQHF. The CDR3 DNA reads TGTGCCAGCAGTTCCTCAGGGGGCAATCAGCCCCAGCATTTT.

This rearrangement joins TRBV20-1 to TRBJ1-5; D perhaps matches TRBD1 (5 bases). Per the germline V gene, CDR1 is DFQATT and CDR2 is SNEGSKA (reference sequence). CDR3 length: 15 residues. Between the trimmed V and J ends, which lost 6 bases and 5 bases, there was a span of 20 bases. CDR3 in DNA: TGCAGTGCCTCCCCATGGACAACCGACGATCAGCCCCAGCATTTT. It specifies CSASPWTTDDQPQHF.

This chain connects TRBV2 to TRBJ2-5; D remains unclear. The end of the DNA aligns better with TRBJ2-7, so the J call may be wrong. From germline, CDR1 is SNHLY and CDR2 FYNNEI. The CDR3 has 12 residues. The CDR3 reads CASSEHLYEQYF. The CDR3, as DNA: TGTGCCAGCAGTGAACACCTGTACGAGCAGTACTTC.

This sequence joins TRBV6-2 or TRBV6-3 and TRBJ2-3; no firm D call. Germline V CDR1 and CDR2: MNHEY, SVGEGT. The CDR3 extends over 11 amino acids. V lost 6 bases and J 6 bases, leaving 7 bases between the germline ends. The chain's CDR3 is CASRGWDTQYF. CDR3 sequence (DNA): TGTGCCAGCAGGGGTTGGGATACGCAGTATTTT.

The chain employs TRBV4-3 and TRBJ2-5; 12 positions match TRBD2. V lost 2 bases, J lost 5 bases, and 6 bases stayed unmatched. The CDR3 is made up of 16 amino acids. Germline values: CDR1 LGHNA, CDR2 YSLEER. CDR3 coding DNA: TGCGCCAGCAGCCAATTCCTAGCGGGGGGGTTGGAGACCCAGTACTTC. It codes for CASSQFLAGGLETQYF.

This clonotype was seen more than once but under ten times. The V and J genes are TRBV20-1 and TRBJ2-5; D is ambiguous. This CDR3 has 14 amino acids. Germline CDR1 and CDR2: DFQATT and SNEGSKA (reference sequence). V was clipped by 5 bases and J by 1 base, with 14 bases between them. CDR3: CSAPGWSRQETQYF. The DNA for the CDR3 is TGCAGTGCTCCAGGCTGGTCTCGCCAAGAGACCCAGTACTTC.

This chain uses TRBV5-1 with TRBJ1-5; 7 bases map to TRBD1. This CDR3 spans 16 amino acids. Germline CDR1 SGHRS, CDR2 YFSETQ. J was trimmed by 3 bases and V by 4 bases; bases with no gene match: 10. CDR3 sequence (DNA): TGCGCCAGCAGCGACCTCGGACAGGACCTCAATCAGCCCCAGCATTTT. It encodes CASSDLGQDLNQPQHF.

V gene TRBV6-1 combines with J gene TRBJ2-5; D tentatively reads TRBD1 or TRBD2 (5 bases each). The CDR3 is 15 residues long. Germline CDR1 and CDR2: MNHNS and SASEGT. V dropped 5 bases and J dropped 11 bases, with 24 bases sitting between them. The CDR3 coding sequence is TGTGCCAGCAGTCCTGTTTACCGGGACGTGAGCCAGCAGTACTTC. Translated, it gives CASSPVYRDVSQQYF.

The genes are TRBV13 and TRBJ2-1; 7 bases fit TRBD1. The CDR3 runs to 17 residues. The trim removed 4 bases at V and 0 bases at J, leaving 9 bases unmatched. In germline, CDR1 is PRHDT, CDR2 FYEKMQ (reference sequence). The CDR3 protein is CASSSVKTGSSYNEQFF. The CDR3 region has the DNA TGTGCCAGCAGCTCAGTCAAGACAGGGAGCTCCTACAATGAGCAGTTCTTC.

This clonotype was picked up one time. With a much larger clone just one base away, this may be a read error. The J gene is TRBJ1-2, the V gene TRBV5-1; 7 nucleotides match TRBD1. CDR3 size: 15 residues. Germline CDR1 is SGHRS and CDR2 is YFSETQ. The V and J ends lost 4 bases and 5 bases, in that order; junction bases with no gene match: 11. CDR3 sequence (DNA): TGCGCCAGCAGCCTCCAAGGGACAGTCCCTTATGGCTACACCTTC. This gives the protein CASSLQGTVPYGYTF. Together with reference TRBV5-1 and TRBJ1-2, the CDR3 gives the full variable domain: KAGVTQTPRYLIKTRGQQVTLSCSPISGHRSVSWYQQTPGQGLQFLFEYFSETQRNKGNFPGRFSGRQFSNSRSEMNVSTLELGDSALYLCASSLQGTVPYGYTFGSGTRLTVV.

As DNA, the CDR3 is TGTGCCAGCAGCCCTGCGGGCGCGGACTCCTACAATGAGCAGTTCTTC. Amino acid sequence: CASSPAGADSYNEQFF. V is TRBV7-2 and J is TRBJ2-1; TRBD2 might be the D (5 bases). The CDR3 totals 16 residues. Germline V gene lookup returns CDR1 SGHTA and CDR2 FQGNSA. V lost 5 bases and J lost 0, with 14 bases in between.

There are a few counts of this clonotype. The V gene is TRBV4-3, the J gene TRBJ2-7; D ambiguous. V was trimmed by 0 bases and J by 3 bases, leaving 15 bases between them. The CDR3 has 16 residues. The germline CDR1 and CDR2 sequences are LGHNA and YSLEER. The CDR3 protein is CASSQELTVRDYEQYF. The CDR3 DNA reads TGCGCCAGCAGCCAAGAATTGACGGTAAGGGACTACGAGCAGTACTTC.

The chain couples TRBV9 to TRBJ1-1, with D uncertain. This CDR3 contains 14 residues. V was shortened by 3 bases and J by 1 base, with 10 bases between the two germline ends. Looked up from germline, CDR1 is SGDLS and CDR2 is YYNGEE. The CDR3 is CASSAGNGNTEAFF. As DNA, the CDR3 is TGTGCCAGCAGCGCGGGGAACGGGAACACTGAAGCTTTCTTT.